The 10 T cell receptor beta chains below all came from one sample that was sequenced in a study of identical twins. TCRdb recomputed calls from the 5' RACE reads with MiXCR, one row per CDR3 protein. The table includes approximately 890,000 distinct CDR3 sequences, around an eighth detected once. These sequences were also reported in another study, on yellow fever vaccine responses in identical twins.

The specimen was PBMCs. The origin of the receptors is a young woman in good health.

This clonotype was seen many times. The genes are TRBV12-3 or TRBV12-4 and TRBJ2-1; 15 bases match TRBD2. The CDR3 is 17 amino acids. The V and J ends lost 1 base and 7 bases, in that order; junction bases with no gene match: 5. The DNA of the CDR3 is TGTGCCAGCAGTTTAGTTGGACTAGCGGGAGGGTGGAATGAGCAGTTCTTC. Translating it yields CASSLVGLAGGWNEQFF.

This clonotype showed up just a few times. The J gene is TRBJ2-7, the V gene TRBV21-1; the D segment call TRBD1 is taken from the table without a DNA check. TRBV21-1 is marked as a pseudogene. There are 13 residues in the CDR3. The CDR3 DNA follows: TGTGCCAGCAGCAAAGATCTCAGGGTCGAGCAGTACGTC. Protein sequence: CASSKDLRVEQYV.

This clonotype has a handful of counts. The chain employs TRBV12-3 or TRBV12-4 and TRBJ2-6, with D possibly TRBD1 on 6 matching bases. Trimming took off 6 bases at V and 1 base at J, with 16 bases between the two ends. The CDR3 consists of 17 residues. The CDR3 sequence is CASRRRGFISGANVLTF. CDR3 in DNA: TGTGCCAGCAGGCGCAGGGGATTTATATCTGGGGCCAACGTCCTGACTTTC.

This clonotype was detected a few times. The chain uses TRBV11-1 and TRBJ2-7, with D perhaps TRBD2 (5 bases). Germline V gene lookup returns CDR1 SGHAT and CDR2 FQDESV (reference sequence). Trimming took 0 bases from V and 4 from J, leaving 10 bases between them. This CDR3 has 14 amino acids. The DNA of the CDR3 is TGTGCCAGCAGCTTAGCCGGACTGCTGTACGAGCAGTACTTC. Amino acids: CASSLAGLLYEQYF. Full variable domain (outside the CDR3, taken from reference TRBV11-1 and TRBJ2-7): EAEVAQSPRYKITEKSQAVAFWCDPISGHATLYWYRQILGQGPELLVQFQDESVVDDSQLPKDRFSAERLKGVDSTLKIQPAELGDSAMYLCASSLAGLLYEQYFGPGTRLTVT.

This clonotype appeared a few times. Here the CDR3 DNA reads TGTGCCAGCAGAGACAGATTCTACGAGCAGTACTTC. This encodes CASRDRFYEQYF. The chain employs TRBV28 and TRBJ2-7; D is possibly TRBD1 (5 bases). CDR1 and CDR2 (germline): MDHEN, SYDVKM. The CDR3 loop spans 12 amino acids. Trimming took 6 bases from V and 3 from J, leaving 9 bases between them. The full variable domain, in which reference TRBV28 and TRBJ2-7 provide the parts outside the CDR3, is DVKVTQSSRYLVKRTGEKVFLECVQDMDHENMFWYRQDPGLGLRLIYFSYDVKMKEKGDIPEGYSVSREKKERFSLILESASTNQTSMYLCASRDRFYEQYFGPGTRLTVT.

V usage is TRBV7-9 and J usage is TRBJ2-3; D tentatively reads TRBD1 or TRBD2 (5 bases each). CDR1 is SEHNR and CDR2 is FQNEAQ in the germline V gene (reference sequence). CDR3 length equals 16 residues. Trimming removed 1 base at V and 1 base at J, with 12 bases between. The CDR3 DNA follows: TGTGCCAGCAGCTTAGGCGTCTCGGGGCGCACAGATACGCAGTATTTT. Translating it yields CASSLGVSGRTDTQYF.

The sample holds many counts of this clonotype. The chain is built from TRBV9 and TRBJ2-5, with 8 bases matching TRBD2. The junction had 4 bases not matched to a gene; V was cut back by 4 bases and J by 2 bases. CDR3 length: 14 residues. The germline CDR1 and CDR2 sequences are SGDLS and YYNGEE. In DNA form, the CDR3 reads TGTGCCAGCAGCCCTCGGGGGGGGCAAGAGACCCAGTACTTC. The encoded protein is CASSPRGGQETQYF.

The chain links TRBV5-4 to TRBJ2-5; either TRBD1 or TRBD2 may supply D (6 bases each). This CDR3 has 17 amino acids. Germline V lookup: CDR1 SGHNT, CDR2 YYREEE (reference sequence). Between the trimmed V and J ends, which lost 6 bases and 0 bases, there was a span of 21 bases. The CDR3 DNA reads as TGTGCCAGCACCTACTTGGTATTGGGGGGCCACCAAGAGACCCAGTACTTC. The encoded protein is CASTYLVLGGHQETQYF.

DNA of the CDR3: TGCGCCAGCAGCCAAGAGGGCGCAGGGAAAGAGACCCAGTACTTC. The encoded protein is CASSQEGAGKETQYF. The rearrangement links TRBV4-1 to TRBJ2-5; D may be TRBD1 (5 bases). The CDR3 sequence is 15 residues long. The V gene lost 0 bases and the J gene lost 3 bases, with 11 bases spanning the gap. Per the germline V gene, CDR1 is MGHRA and CDR2 is YSYEKL.

The chain links TRBV24-1 to TRBJ2-4; TRBD1 matches 8 bases. Germline CDR1 KGHDR, CDR2 SFDVKD. J gave up 8 bases and V 4 bases, and 3 bases lay outside the gene matches. This CDR3 contains 13 residues. The CDR3 protein is CATSDKTGDIQYF. The CDR3 DNA reads TGTGCCACCAGTGACAAGACAGGGGACATTCAGTACTTC.